Listed below are T cell receptor beta chains from one sample, sequenced in a study of blood T cells in healthy people across ages. TCRdb reprocessed the 5' RACE reads via MiXCR and lists one record per CDR3 protein. The table lists some 700,000 distinct CDR3 sequences, 22% of them singletons. Sequenced material: blood. The source of these receptors is a man between 65 and 85 years old in good health. Each CDR3 is given with its conserved first and last residue. A D gene is named only where the DNA matches it firmly. Clone size is shown for a subset of rows, as once, few, many or a class of expanded clone.

v_gene	j_gene	abundance	d_gene	CDR3nt	CDR3aa
TRBV9	TRBJ2-5	few	.	TGTGCCAGCAGCGTAGAAGAGCAAGAGACCCCGTACTTC	CASSVEEQETPYF
TRBV12-3/TRBV12-4	TRBJ2-1	.	.	TGTGCCAGCAGCCGTGCTTCGGGGTCGATTAGGAATGAGCAGTTCTTC	CASSRASGSIRNEQFF
TRBV12-3/TRBV12-4	TRBJ2-1	.	TRBD2	TGTGCCAGCAGCCCTGGGGGGGGTGGACTAGCGGGGGACAATGAGCAGTTCTTC	CASSPGGGGLAGDNEQFF
TRBV5-5	TRBJ1-4	.	.	TGTGTCAGCAGCGCCACCGGGACGCCTGAAAAACTGTTTTTT	CVSSATGTPEKLFF
TRBV12-3/TRBV12-4	TRBJ2-5	.	.	TGTGCCAGCAGTTTCGTGGGAGTAGGGCAAGAGACCCAGTACTTC	CASSFVGVGQETQYF
TRBV10-3	TRBJ2-7	few	.	TGTGCCATCAGTGAGTCGGCGGGGTCTGGTGGTATGTACTTC	CAISESAGSGGMYF
TRBV7-6	TRBJ2-5	few	TRBD2	TGTGCCAGCAGCTTCGCCGCTAGCGGGGTCCCTCTAAGGGAGCAGCTCTTC	CASSFAASGVPLREQLF
TRBV7-8	TRBJ1-2	.	.	TGTGCCAGCAGCTTCTTCAGGGCTGATGGCTACACCTTC	CASSFFRADGYTF
TRBV5-1	TRBJ1-1	.	.	TGCGCCAGCAGCTTGGCGGCGGTGAACACTGAAGCTTTCTTT	CASSLAAVNTEAFF
TRBV12-3/TRBV12-4	TRBJ1-2	.	.	TGTGCCAGCAGGGGATCCGAGGCGGGTGGCTACACCTTC	CASRGSEAGGYTF
TRBV29-1	TRBJ1-2	.	.	TGCAGCGGGGTTTTCGGGGGATTTGGCTACACCTTC	CSGVFGGFGYTF
TRBV2	TRBJ2-1	few	.	TGTGCCAGCAGCCCCGAGGGTCGGGTCTACAATGAGCAGTTCTTC	CASSPEGRVYNEQFF
TRBV29-1	TRBJ1-1	.	.	TGCAGCGCCGCCCGGGTTGAGAACACTGAAGCTTTCTTT	CSAARVENTEAFF
TRBV14	TRBJ2-6	.	.	TGTGCCAGCAGCCAAGATGTTGGCACCTCTGGGGCCAACGTCCTGACTTTC	CASSQDVGTSGANVLTF
TRBV12-3/TRBV12-4	TRBJ1-4	few	.	TGTGCCAGCAGTTTAGCAGGACAGTCTACACTGTTTTTT	CASSLAGQSTLFF
TRBV3-1	TRBJ2-7	few	.	TGTGCCAGCAGCCAAGCCGGGGGCTCCTACGAGCAGTACTTC	CASSQAGGSYEQYF
TRBV4-3	TRBJ2-5	.	.	TGCGCCAGCAGCCAAGTCCCTCTGGAGACCCAGTACTTC	CASSQVPLETQYF
TRBV12-3/TRBV12-4	TRBJ2-7	.	.	TGTGCCAGCAGTTTGTGGGGGAGGGGGCAGGCCACCTACGAGCAGTACTTC	CASSLWGRGQATYEQYF
TRBV6-2/TRBV6-3	TRBJ1-5	few	.	TGTGCCAGCAGTGCTCCGGATAGCAATCAGCCCCAGCATTTT	CASSAPDSNQPQHF
TRBV20-1	TRBJ2-3	many	TRBD2	TGCAGTGCTACGGCGGGGGGGCTGGGAGATACGCAGTATTTT	CSATAGGLGDTQYF
TRBV5-6	TRBJ2-1	.	.	TGTGCCAGCAGCTTGGGGGGTAGGGACTCCTACAATGAGCAGTTCTTC	CASSLGGRDSYNEQFF
TRBV20-1	TRBJ2-1	few	.	TGCAGTGCTACAGGTCTTCTTGTGGGAGCGCTCAATGAGCAGTTCTTC	CSATGLLVGALNEQFF
TRBV20-1	TRBJ1-4	.	TRBD1	TGCAGTGCTGCACAGGGGGCGAGGACTAATGAAAAACTGTTTTTT	CSAAQGARTNEKLFF
TRBV3-1	TRBJ1-4	.	.	TGTGCCAGCAGCCAAGACGGCTCTATAGGTATTGAAAAACTGTTTTTT	CASSQDGSIGIEKLFF
TRBV6-1	TRBJ2-5	few	.	TGTGCCTCGGACTACCCTCAAGAGACCCAGTACTTC	CASDYPQETQYF
TRBV6-5	TRBJ2-1	few	.	TGTGCCAGCAGTCCACCCCGCGGTGTGGAGCAGTTCTTC	CASSPPRGVEQFF
TRBV2	TRBJ2-5	.	.	TGTGCCAGCACCTCAAGTGAGACCCAGTACTTC	CASTSSETQYF
TRBV7-6	TRBJ2-5	few	TRBD1	TGTGCCAGCAGCGTGGCCCCGACAGGGCCACAAGAGACCCAGTACTTC	CASSVAPTGPQETQYF
TRBV10-3	TRBJ2-3	.	TRBD2	TGTGCCATCAGTGAGTCGGGTAGCGGGGGTTCAGATACGCAGTATTTT	CAISESGSGGSDTQYF
TRBV19	TRBJ2-1	.	.	TGTGCCAGTAGTATTTTGGAGGCCTCGAGCTCCTACAATGAGCAGTTCTTC	CASSILEASSSYNEQFF
TRBV6-5	TRBJ2-5	few	.	TGTGCCAGCAGTTACTCGGCGGGGCCCCTGGAGACCCAGTACTTC	CASSYSAGPLETQYF
TRBV29-1	TRBJ1-3	.	TRBD1	TGCAGCGCGGACAGGGTAAAAGACACCATATATTTT	CSADRVKDTIYF
TRBV27	TRBJ1-1	.	.	TGTGCCAGCAGTTATGGTCAGGGAGGCAACACTGAAGCTTTCTTT	CASSYGQGGNTEAFF
TRBV7-2	TRBJ2-1	few	TRBD2	TGTGCCAGCAGCTTAGTAGGGTGGCGCGGGAGGGCCGTCTATAATGAGCAGTTCTTC	CASSLVGWRGRAVYNEQFF
TRBV2	TRBJ2-3	few	.	TGTGCCAGCAGTTCGGACACCACTGAGACGCAGTATTTT	CASSSDTTETQYF
TRBV12-3/TRBV12-4	TRBJ1-4	.	.	TGTGCCAGCAGTTCACAGGGCTCAACTAATGAAAAACTGTTTTTT	CASSSQGSTNEKLFF
TRBV20-1	TRBJ1-1	.	TRBD1	TGCAGTGCTCAGGGGGCTCGTCTGAACACTGAAGCTTTCTTT	CSAQGARLNTEAFF
TRBV2	TRBJ2-5	.	.	TGTGCCAGCAGGGGGGACTCCCTGGAGACCCAGTACTTC	CASRGDSLETQYF
TRBV3-1	TRBJ2-1	.	.	TGTGCCAGCAGCCGTTCGGGGGTCGCTGAGCAGTTCTTC	CASSRSGVAEQFF
TRBV12-3/TRBV12-4	TRBJ2-7	.	TRBD2	TGTGCCAGCAGGGGTCGGGAGGCCTTGGAAGGGTACGAGCAGTACTTC	CASRGREALEGYEQYF
TRBV11-2	TRBJ2-3	few	.	TGTGCCAGCAGCTCCAACGCAGATACGCAGTATTTT	CASSSNADTQYF
TRBV7-3	TRBJ2-3	few	TRBD2	TGTGCCAGCAGCCAAGGTCCTAGCGGGACGATAGATACGCAGTATTTT	CASSQGPSGTIDTQYF
TRBV20-1	TRBJ2-7	.	TRBD2	TGCAGTGCGCCGACTAGCGGGGGATGGAGCGAGCAGTACTTC	CSAPTSGGWSEQYF
TRBV20-1	TRBJ1-2	.	TRBD1	TGCAGTGCTAGACAGGGGGCCCATGGCTACACCTTC	CSARQGAHGYTF
TRBV4-3	TRBJ2-1	many	TRBD2	TGCGCCAGCAGCCAAGGGACTAGCGGGGATTACAATGAGCAGTTCTTC	CASSQGTSGDYNEQFF
TRBV20-1	TRBJ1-2	many	TRBD1	TGCAGTGCTAGCGGTAAAGTCGGGACAGTCTATGGCTACACCTTC	CSASGKVGTVYGYTF